This TCR beta chain was captured by sequencing in a study of early T cells in non-severe SARS-CoV-2 infection. This clonotype was counted at least ten times. TCRdb used MiXCR to reprocess the 5' RACE reads, holding one entry per CDR3 protein. Of around 30,000 distinct CDR3 sequences listed, approximately 5.6% are singletons. CDR1 LGHNA and CDR2 YSLEER come from the germline V gene. The CDR3 is 16 amino acids. With 4 bases clipped from V and 7 bases from J, the junction kept 11 bases outside the gene matches. This chain joins TRBV4-3 and TRBJ1-2, with 11 bases matching TRBD1. Sequences were obtained from whole blood. This TCR derives from an adult who was a healthcare worker with PCR-confirmed SARS-CoV-2 infection or an uninfected control (not recorded which). CDR3 sequence (DNA): TGCGCCAGCAGCCGCGGGACAGGGGGGTCGTCTGGTGGCTACACCTTC. This gives the protein CASSRGTGGSSGGYTF.